The 16 T cell receptor beta chains given below trace back to one sample, sequenced in a study of blood T cell repertoires in COVID-19. Some clones are missing from TCRdb's copy, which holds only in-frame ones; the method was immunoSEQ multiplex PCR. The profile shows just under 20,000 clones, nearly 90% of them singletons. Source material: peripheral blood. Source of these receptors: a human donor with active COVID-19. The donor label of this sample is uncertain.

The gene calls are TRBV2 and TRBJ2-3; D ambiguous. Trimming took 6 bases from V and 2 from J, leaving 6 bases between them. The V gene's germline CDR1 is SNHLY and CDR2 FYNNEI. This CDR3 region has 12 residues. The CDR3 loop is CASRQDTDTQYF. The DNA for the CDR3 is TGTGCCAGCAGGCAGGACACAGATACGCAGTATTTT.

The chain carries TRBV5-4 and TRBJ2-1; D is unresolved. Trimming removed 4 bases at V and 5 bases at J, with 16 bases between. CDR1 is SGHNT and CDR2 is YYREEE in the germline V gene (reference sequence). The CDR3 extends over 15 amino acids. CDR3 loop: CASSDLSAADNEQFF. The CDR3 coding sequence is TGTGCCAGCAGCGACCTTTCGGCGGCAGACAATGAGCAGTTCTTC.

This chain uses TRBV28 with TRBJ2-2; 8 bases line up with TRBD1. Germline V gives CDR1 MDHEN, CDR2 SYDVKM. V was pared by 5 bases and J by 3 bases, with 5 bases of the junction left unmatched. This CDR3 is built from 15 residues. DNA of the CDR3: TGTGCCAGCAGTGCCCCGGGACAGGACACCGGGGAGCTGTTTTTT. Amino acid sequence: CASSAPGQDTGELFF. Combining the CDR3 with reference TRBV28 and TRBJ2-2 gives the whole variable domain DVKVTQSSRYLVKRTGEKVFLECVQDMDHENMFWYRQDPGLGLRLIYFSYDVKMKEKGDIPEGYSVSREKKERFSLILESASTNQTSMYLCASSAPGQDTGELFFGEGSRLTVL.

The chain links TRBV28 to TRBJ2-3; D gene unclear. Trimming stripped 5 bases from V and 3 bases from J, with 15 bases between. The CDR3 spans 15 residues. CDR1 and CDR2 from the germline V gene are MDHEN and SYDVKM. The CDR3 sequence: CASSPERSRTDTQYF. The CDR3 nucleotides are TGTGCCAGCAGTCCAGAACGGTCTAGGACAGATACGCAGTATTTT.

This clone was seen only once. This rearrangement joins TRBV7-2 to TRBJ2-2; 10 bases agree with TRBD2. Germline lookup yields CDR1 SGHTA and CDR2 FQGNSA. The CDR3 extends over 17 amino acids. Unmatched junction bases numbered 13, after V lost 5 bases and J lost 7 bases. CDR3 coding DNA: TGTGCCAGCAGCCCCCTAGGGAGCGGGAGGGCCGACGGGGAGCTGTTTTTT. Residues: CASSPLGSGRADGELFF.

The chain links TRBV24-1 to TRBJ2-1, with D perhaps TRBD2 (6 bases). The CDR3 sequence is 16 residues long. Trimming cost V 4 bases and J 2 bases, with 14 bases left between them. Germline-derived CDR1 and CDR2 are KGHDR and SFDVKD. CDR3: CATSDSLANTYNEQFF. The CDR3, as DNA: TGTGCCACCAGTGACTCTCTAGCGAATACCTACAATGAGCAGTTCTTC.

This clone was found a few times. The V gene is TRBV2, the J gene TRBJ1-6; possible D gene TRBD1, 6 bases. The CDR3 spans 15 residues. Germline lookup yields CDR1 SNHLY and CDR2 FYNNEI. V was clipped by 3 bases and J by 5 bases, with 11 bases between them. CDR3 in DNA: TGTGCCAGCAGTGATCGGGCAGGGGATAATTCACCCCTCCACTTT. Protein sequence: CASSDRAGDNSPLHF.

The chain links TRBV2 to TRBJ2-1; possibly TRBD2 for D (5 bases). The CDR3 length is 14 residues. Per germline, CDR1 SNHLY and CDR2 FYNNEI. V dropped 6 bases and J dropped 0 bases, with 9 bases sitting between them. The DNA for the CDR3 is TGTGCCAGCAGAGGGAGTAACTCCTACAATGAGCAGTTCTTC. Translation: CASRGSNSYNEQFF.

This chain links TRBV27 with TRBJ2-7; perhaps TRBD2 as D (6 bases). CDR3 length: 15 amino acids. CDR1 is MNHEY, CDR2 SMNVEV, per germline (reference sequence). Trimming pared 8 bases from V and 2 bases from J, leaving 19 bases between. The CDR3 nucleotides are TGTGCCAGCTCCCCGGGGGTCGGACGGACCTACGAGCAGTACTTC. This encodes CASSPGVGRTYEQYF.

The chain carries TRBV6-1 and TRBJ2-2; D call uncertain. The germline V gene encodes CDR1 MNHNS and CDR2 SASEGT. V gave up 2 bases and J gave up 4 bases, with 5 bases separating them. The CDR3 extends over 13 amino acids. This chain's CDR3 is CASSEFSTGELFF. The CDR3 DNA reads as TGTGCCAGCAGTGAATTTAGCACCGGGGAGCTGTTTTTT.

This clone has only a few counts. The chain combines TRBV9 with TRBJ1-5; 8 nucleotides line up with TRBD1. Germline trimming cut 4 bases from V and 4 bases from J; bases unmatched to any gene: 4. CDR1 and CDR2 (germline): SGDLS, YYNGEE. CDR3 length: 14 amino acids. The CDR3, as DNA: TGTGCCAGCAGCTCCCACAGGGGGAATCAGCCCCAGCATTTT. Protein product: CASSSHRGNQPQHF.

The chain uses TRBV6-2 or TRBV6-3 and TRBJ2-7; D is perhaps TRBD2 (6 bases). Per germline, CDR1 MNHEY and CDR2 SVGEGT. The V gene lost 2 bases and the J gene lost 3 bases, with 11 bases spanning the gap. The CDR3 is 14 amino acids. The CDR3 DNA follows: TGTGCCAGCAGTTACGGGACTTCTCGCTACGAGCAGTACTTC. Amino acids: CASSYGTSRYEQYF.

The chain employs TRBV2 and TRBJ2-1, with a possible D match to TRBD2 (6 bases). The CDR3 length is 13 residues. V was shortened by 10 bases and J by 10 bases, with 20 bases between the two germline ends. Germline V CDR1 and CDR2: SNHLY, FYNNEI. CDR3 in DNA: TGTGCCACGGGGGACGGGTTAGGGTACGAGCAGTTCTTC. This gives the protein CATGDGLGYEQFF.

The V gene is TRBV3-1 (or the pseudogene TRBV3-2), the J gene TRBJ2-5; D unclear. CDR3 length: 13 residues. Germline lookup yields CDR1 LGHDT and CDR2 YNNKEL (reference sequence). The V and J ends lost 2 bases and 5 bases respectively, with 9 bases between them. The CDR3 coding sequence is TGTGCCAGCAGCCAAAGTCCAGCGGAGACCCAGTACTTC. Its translation: CASSQSPAETQYF.

This clone was recorded once. The rearrangement uses TRBV9 and TRBJ1-5; 7 bases agree with TRBD1. The germline gives CDR1 SGDLS, CDR2 YYNGEE. Germline trimming cut 5 bases from V and 0 bases from J; bases unmatched to any gene: 5. CDR3 length: 15 residues. The CDR3 coding sequence is TGTGCCAGCAGTGAGGGGGCCTATAGCAATCAGCCCCAGCATTTT. It specifies CASSEGAYSNQPQHF.

In its sample, this clone was seen once. The chain recombines TRBV5-1 with TRBJ2-3; 7 bases match TRBD1. This CDR3 region has 16 residues. Germline values: CDR1 SGHRS, CDR2 YFSETQ. Trimming took 0 bases from V and 4 from J; bases not matched to a gene: 8. CDR3 region: CASSLDRGHTSDTQYF. Written as DNA, the CDR3 is TGCGCCAGCAGCTTGGACAGGGGACACACATCAGATACGCAGTATTTT.